This section outlines one TCR beta chain sequence together with its context. The V gene end was trimmed by 6 bases and the J gene end by 2 bases; junction bases not matched to a gene: 8. The CDR3 is 16 amino acids. Germline V gene data show CDR1 as SGHAT and CDR2 as FQNNGV. This sample stems from a study of blood T cell repertoires in COVID-19. On the study more broadly: Specimens from acute and convalescent COVID-19 originated in the United States, Italy and Spain. Sources were T cells, B-cell-depleted T cells, or PBMCs; the material itself was cDNA or gDNA.

In the authors' methods: Estimated nucleated cell counts came from reference gene primer amplification. Sequencing used immunoSEQ multiplex PCR; TCRdb keeps in-frame clones, though not all of them. V and J calls and clone size are given by that table; D and trimming were obtained from the DNA. The table records 270,000 or so clones, 84% of them present only once. Specimen: peripheral blood. The chain links TRBV11-2 to TRBJ2-3, with 10 bases matching TRBD2. This sequence was found in a human donor in a cohort sampled during active COVID-19. For the CDR3, the DNA is TGTGCCAGCAGTTGGGGAGCGGGGGGGAACACAGATACGCAGTATTTT. It is translated as CASSWGAGGNTDTQYF.